This T cell receptor (beta chain) was observed in a study of T cell changes during pregnancy in multiple sclerosis. The length of the CDR3 is 19 residues. The germline V gene encodes CDR1 SGHTA and CDR2 FQGTGA. V was clipped by 1 base and J by 0 bases, with 19 bases between them. Sequenced by immunoSEQ multiplex PCR; TCRdb stores in-frame clones only, minus some. Here the sample spans about 36,000 clones, about 91% being singletons. The TCR sequence derives from a female donor with multiple sclerosis, enrolled in a pregnancy study. The sample consisted of CD8+ T cells from peripheral blood mononuclear cells, taken in the third trimester of pregnancy. V is TRBV7-3 and J is TRBJ2-1; weak D call: TRBD2 (7 bases). The CDR3 region is CASSLIAGGDTSSYNEQFF. The CDR3 DNA reads TGTGCCAGCAGCTTAATAGCGGGCGGGGACACCAGCTCCTACAATGAGCAGTTCTTC.